This TCR beta chain was found in a study of T cells in Graves' hyperthyroidism and ophthalmopathy. At least ten counts were recorded for this clonotype. No progression to ophthalmopathy during 18 months of follow-up defined stable disease. The length of the CDR3 is 15 residues. With V trimmed by 5 bases and J by 2 bases, 7 bases remained unmatched. RNA transcripts were the template for amplifying TCR beta CDR3 regions. First-round RT-PCR targeting the TCR CDR3 was performed with the HTBI primer set. TCRdb passed the multiplex PCR reads through MiXCR, listing each CDR3 protein once. The sample records around 450,000 distinct CDR3 sequences, around a sixth being singletons.

The sample was blood. The chain couples TRBV12-3 or TRBV12-4 to TRBJ1-2; TRBD1 matches 8 bases. The clonotype originates from a woman under 30 with Graves' hyperthyroidism. The CDR3 here is CASSPRTGSNYGYTF. Written as DNA, the CDR3 is TGTGCCAGCAGTCCTCGGACAGGGTCGAACTATGGCTACACCTTC.